This TCR beta chain was obtained from a study of T cells after yellow fever vaccination. This clonotype was observed a handful of times. The antigen remains undetermined. Looked up from germline, CDR1 is ENHRY and CDR2 is SYGVKD. Trimming removed 6 bases at V and 5 bases at J, with 17 bases between. This CDR3 is 14 amino acids long. Study conclusions and caveats: Only a minor proportion of clonotypes was detected across both CD4 and CD8 compartments.

From the 5' RACE reads, TCRdb called clonotypes with MiXCR, one entry per CDR3 protein. The table shows hundreds of thousands of distinct CDR3 sequences, with 9% to 15% occurring only once. This TCR was sampled from a man aged 25 to 40 who received the YFV17D yellow fever vaccine. V gene TRBV10-3 combines with J gene TRBJ2-7, with D possibly TRBD2 on 6 matching bases. The source material was PBMCs, sampled on the day of the yellow fever booster vaccination. CDR3 sequence (DNA): TGTGCCATCAGCAAGGCCGCGGGGCAGGACGAGCAGTACTTC. Amino acid sequence: CAISKAAGQDEQYF.